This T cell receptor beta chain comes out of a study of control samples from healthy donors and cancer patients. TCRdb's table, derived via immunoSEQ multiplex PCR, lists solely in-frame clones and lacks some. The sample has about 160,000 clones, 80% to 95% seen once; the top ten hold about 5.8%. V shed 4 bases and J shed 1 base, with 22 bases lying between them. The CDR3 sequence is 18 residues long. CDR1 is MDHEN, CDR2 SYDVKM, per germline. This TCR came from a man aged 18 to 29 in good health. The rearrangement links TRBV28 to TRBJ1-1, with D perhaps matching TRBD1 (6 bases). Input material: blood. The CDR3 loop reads CASSSTNRDSFGNTEAFF. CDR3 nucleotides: TGTGCCAGCAGTTCTACCAACAGGGACTCTTTCGGGAACACTGAAGCTTTCTTT.